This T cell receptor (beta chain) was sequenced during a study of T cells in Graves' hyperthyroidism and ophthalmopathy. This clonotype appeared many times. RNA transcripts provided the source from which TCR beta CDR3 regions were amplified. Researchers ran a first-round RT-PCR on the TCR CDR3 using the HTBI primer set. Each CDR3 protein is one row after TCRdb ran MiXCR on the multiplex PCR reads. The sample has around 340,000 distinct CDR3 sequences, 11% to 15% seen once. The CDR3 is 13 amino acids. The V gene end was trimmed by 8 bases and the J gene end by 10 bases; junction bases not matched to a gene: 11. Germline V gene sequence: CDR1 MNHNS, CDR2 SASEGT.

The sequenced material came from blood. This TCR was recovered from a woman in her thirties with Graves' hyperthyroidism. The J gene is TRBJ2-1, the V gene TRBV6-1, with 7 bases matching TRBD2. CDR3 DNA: TGTGCCAGCGAGAGGACTAGTAATAGGGAGCAGTTCTTC. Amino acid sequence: CASERTSNREQFF.